Below, one TCR beta chain is given with its context. Antigen: not known. These data come from a study of early T cells in non-severe SARS-CoV-2 infection. Study-level information: It was bulk RNA from unsorted whole blood that was sequenced, and the chains were unpaired.

CDR3 length: 14 amino acids. V was pared by 11 bases and J by 6 bases, with 18 bases between. Germline V gene lookup returns CDR1 KGHDR and CDR2 SFDVKD. As part of library construction, unique molecular identifiers were attached to individual cDNA molecules. Each CDR3 protein is one row after TCRdb ran MiXCR on the 5' RACE reads. The sample has about 61,000 distinct CDR3 sequences, around 11% seen once. Study results and limitations: VDJdb-based matching was biased toward anti-spike CD8 responses and missed private and CD4 specificities.

The chain joins TRBV24-1 to TRBJ1-4; a weak D match, TRBD1 (6 bases). The sample consisted of whole blood, taken at baseline. This sequence was found in an adult who was a healthcare worker with PCR-confirmed SARS-CoV-2 infection or an uninfected control (not recorded which). The donor label of this sample is uncertain. The CDR3 DNA reads TGTGCCATCATGGAGGGGGGCGCTGATGAAAAACTGTTTTTT. Amino acid sequence: CAIMEGGADEKLFF.